Following are 22 T cell receptor beta chains from one sample sequenced in a study of molecular identifiers for immune sequencing clone quantification. MiXCR was run by TCRdb on the PCR reads, yielding one entry per CDR3 protein. The data contain approximately 630,000 distinct CDR3 sequences, 25% of them singletons. The sample taken for sequencing was naive CD8+ T cells from blood, with Jurkat cell RNA spiked in. Subset in this sample: FACS-sorted CD8+CD4-CCR7+CD45RA+ naive T cells. Source of these receptors: a human donor in good health. Some libraries in this study had Jurkat cell RNA spiked in.

In the case of this clonotype: One end of the junction varies from germline; a read error may be responsible. V is TRBV28 and J is TRBJ2-3; no reliable D call. From germline, CDR1 is MDHEN and CDR2 SYDVKM. The CDR3 runs to 14 residues. CDR3 sequence (DNA): TGTGCCAGCAGTTTGAACGGAAACACAGATATGCAGTATTTT. This sequence encodes CASSLNGNTDMQYF.

This sequence joins TRBV30 and TRBJ2-5; the D call may be TRBD1 or TRBD2 (6 bases each). Germline CDR1 reads GTSNPN; CDR2 reads SVGIG (reference sequence). The CDR3 totals 14 residues. V shed 3 bases and J shed 9 bases, with 20 bases lying between them. CDR3 bases: TGTGCCTGGAGCTCGAGACAGGCCTGGGGGGCCCAGTACTTC. Translating it yields CAWSSRQAWGAQYF.

This clonotype was seen just once. This could be a read error, since a much larger clone is one nucleotide away. As the CDR3 is not closed by the conserved phenylalanine or tryptophan, this likely results from a read error. The chain joins TRBV28 to TRBJ2-5; 7 bases are a match to TRBD1. This CDR3 region has 15 residues. Germline lookup yields CDR1 MDHEN and CDR2 SYDVKM. V lost 4 bases, J lost 2 bases, and 7 bases stayed unmatched. The CDR3 spells CASSSFWDRQETQYS. In DNA form, the CDR3 reads TGTGCCAGCAGTTCATTTTGGGACAGACAAGAGACCCAGTACTCC.

With regard to this clonotype: A much more abundant neighbour one base away suggests this may be a read error. The final CDR3 position lacks the conserved phenylalanine or tryptophan, pointing to a likely read error. The rearrangement joins TRBV6-5 to TRBJ2-5; D perhaps matches TRBD1 (6 bases). The germline V gene encodes CDR1 MNHEY and CDR2 SVGAGI. Trimming shortened V by 5 bases and J by 4 bases, and 8 bases separated the two germline ends. The CDR3 sequence is 12 residues long. The CDR3 DNA reads TGTGCCAGCAGTCCACAGGGAGAGACCCAGTACATC. Encoded protein: CASSPQGETQYI.

Comments on this clonotype: This may stem from a read error, because a much larger clone lies one nucleotide away. The rearrangement links TRBV6-1 to TRBJ1-5; D is ambiguous. The CDR3 consists of 14 residues. Germline V lookup: CDR1 MNHNS, CDR2 SASEGT. The CDR3 coding sequence is TGTGCCAGCGGTGAGTGGCGGGGCAATCAGCCCCAGCATTTT. Translating gives CASGEWRGNQPQHF.

This clonotype was found many times. This chain connects TRBV28 to TRBJ2-7, with D perhaps being TRBD1 or TRBD2 (5 bases each). There are 14 residues in the CDR3. Germline assignment: CDR1 MDHEN and CDR2 SYDVKM. Trimming removed 2 bases at V and 3 bases at J, with 11 bases between. CDR3 nucleotides: TGTGCCAGCAGTTTAGGGGACCGATTCTACGAGCAGTACTTC. It is translated as CASSLGDRFYEQYF.

This clonotype occurred many times. CDR3 nucleotides: TGTGCCATCAGTGAGGAAGGGACAGATACGCAGTATTTT. Translation gives CAISEEGTDTQYF. The chain employs TRBV10-3 and TRBJ2-3; D remains unclear. The CDR3 extends over 13 amino acids. The germline V and J ends were trimmed by 2 bases and 3 bases, with 6 bases remaining between them. Germline V CDR1 and CDR2: ENHRY, SYGVKD.

This clonotype was counted ten times or more. V and J are TRBV6-1 and TRBJ1-5; 8 bases align to TRBD1. Germline CDR1 MNHNS, CDR2 SASEGT. The CDR3 loop spans 15 amino acids. With V trimmed by 6 bases and J by 2 bases, 6 bases remained unmatched. In DNA, the CDR3 is TGTGCCAGCAGGGGACAGGCGAAACGCAATCAGCCCCAGCATTTT. Translating it yields CASRGQAKRNQPQHF.

This clonotype was observed many times. The chain recombines TRBV7-9 with TRBJ2-7, with 8 bases fitting TRBD2. Germline CDR1 is SEHNR and CDR2 is FQNEAQ (reference sequence). The CDR3 extends over 14 amino acids. Trimming cost V 2 bases and J 5 bases; bases outside gene matches: 5. The CDR3 DNA is TGTGCCAGCAGCTTAACTAATAGCGGGAACGAGCAGTACTTC. Translation gives CASSLTNSGNEQYF. Looking up the rest from reference TRBV7-9 and TRBJ2-7 gives the full variable domain: DTGVSQNPRHKITKRGQNVTFRCDPISEHNRLYWYRQTLGQGPEFLTYFQNEAQLEKSRLLSDRFSAERPKGSFSTLEIQRTEQGDSAMYLCASSLTNSGNEQYFGPGTRLTVT.

This rearrangement joins TRBV19 to TRBJ1-3; the D gene is possibly TRBD1 (6 bases). This CDR3 region has 17 residues. Germline V gene data show CDR1 as LNHDA and CDR2 as SQIVND (reference sequence). The ends were cut back, 11 bases at V and 0 bases at J, with 23 bases in the middle. CDR3 nucleotides: TGTGCCGGAACGGCCCCACTAAGAGGGGGCTCTGGAAACACCATATATTTT. Translated: CAGTAPLRGGSGNTIYF.

This clonotype was recorded many times. CDR3 nucleotide sequence: TGTGCCAGCACCGGAACTGCCTGGTCCAACGAGCAGTACTTC. As protein: CASTGTAWSNEQYF. The chain joins TRBV7-9 to TRBJ2-7; no reliable D call. V gave up 7 bases and J gave up 5 bases, with 18 bases separating them. The CDR3 length is 14 residues. Germline V gene lookup returns CDR1 SEHNR and CDR2 FQNEAQ (reference sequence).

With regard to this clonotype: A clone one base away is much larger, so this may be a read error. The chain employs TRBV4-1 and TRBJ2-7; 7 bases fit TRBD1. V lost 4 bases to trimming and J lost 3 bases; unmatched junction nucleotides: 12. The germline V gene has CDR1 MGHRA and CDR2 YSYEKL. The CDR3 has 16 residues. This CDR3 reads CASSPEDRLEVYEQYF. CDR3 nucleotide sequence: TGCGCCAGCAGCCCGGAGGACAGGCTAGAGGTCTACGAGCAGTACTTC.

The gene calls are TRBV7-3 and TRBJ2-5, with D uncertain. This CDR3 has 13 amino acids. CDR1 and CDR2 from the germline V gene are SGHTA and FQGTGA. Trimming shortened V by 0 bases and J by 5 bases, and 7 bases separated the two germline ends. CDR3 coding DNA: TGTGCCAGCAGCTTAACCGCCGTGGAGACCCAGTACTTC. Its protein is CASSLTAVETQYF.

This clonotype came up a few times. The rearrangement links TRBV4-1 to TRBJ2-7; D not certain. V was cut by 2 bases and J by 0 bases, with 5 bases left in between. Per the germline V gene, CDR1 is MGHRA and CDR2 is YSYEKL. The CDR3 length is 13 residues. In nucleotides, the CDR3 is TGCGCCAGCAGCCAATCACCCTCCTACGAGCAGTACTTC. Translating it yields CASSQSPSYEQYF.

This clonotype showed up many times. The chain joins TRBV2 to TRBJ1-1; 9 bases align to TRBD1. The CDR3 covers 15 residues. The germline gives CDR1 SNHLY, CDR2 FYNNEI. With V trimmed by 7 bases and J by 6 bases, 12 bases remained unmatched. The CDR3 bases are TGTGCCAGCATCATTAGACAGGGGGAGAGTCCTGAAGCTTTCTTT. It yields the protein CASIIRQGESPEAFF.

CDR3 sequence: CASSQASGEPQYF. CDR3 DNA sequence: TGCGCCAGCAGCCAAGCGTCCGGGGAGCCCCAGTACTTC. This chain links TRBV4-3 with TRBJ2-5; the D gene is possibly TRBD2 (5 bases). Germline V lookup: CDR1 LGHNA, CDR2 YSLEER. The V and J ends lost 1 base and 9 bases respectively, with 12 bases between them. This CDR3 has 13 amino acids.

V and J are TRBV19 and TRBJ2-7, with D possibly TRBD2 on 6 matching bases. V lost 6 bases and J lost 4, with 19 bases in between. Germline lookup yields CDR1 LNHDA and CDR2 SQIVND (reference sequence). This CDR3 is 15 amino acids long. The DNA of the CDR3 is TGTGCCAGTAGCCCCTTGGGGGGACTGCCATACGAGCAGTACTTC. Translation: CASSPLGGLPYEQYF.

Details on this clonotype: Mismatch with germline at one junction end may stem from a read error. CDR3 in amino acids: CSARATSGGETRYF. CDR3 coding DNA: TGCAGTGCTAGAGCTACTAGCGGTGGTGAGACCCGGTACTTC. V gene TRBV20-1 combines with J gene TRBJ2-5; 8 nucleotides align to TRBD2. CDR1 is DFQATT, CDR2 SNEGSKA, per germline (reference sequence). The CDR3 runs 14 residues.

V is TRBV7-9 and J is TRBJ2-7; D gene ambiguous. Germline CDR1 is SEHNR and CDR2 is FQNEAQ (reference sequence). V shed 0 bases and J shed 4 bases, with 7 bases lying between them. This CDR3 has 13 residues. The CDR3: CASSLAEPYEQYF. As DNA, the CDR3 is TGTGCCAGCAGCTTAGCGGAGCCTTACGAGCAGTACTTC.

The chain joins TRBV2 to TRBJ1-3; D may be TRBD1 (5 bases). Germline V gives CDR1 SNHLY, CDR2 FYNNEI. V was clipped by 5 bases and J by 3 bases, with 11 bases between them. This CDR3 is built from 14 residues. CDR3 in amino acids: CASSPRQSGNTIYF. The CDR3 bases are TGTGCCAGCAGTCCACGACAGAGTGGAAACACCATATATTTT.

The CDR3 DNA is TGTGCCAGCAGCTGGGACACCTACGAGCAGTACTTC. Its translation: CASSWDTYEQYF. The chain recombines TRBV11-2 with TRBJ2-7; perhaps TRBD1 as D (6 bases). CDR1 is SGHAT and CDR2 is FQNNGV in the germline V gene. Deletions cut 4 bases from V and 2 bases from J, with 6 bases between. CDR3 size: 12 residues.

Ten or more counts support this clonotype. The chain couples TRBV12-3 or TRBV12-4 to TRBJ2-3; D is tentatively TRBD1 or TRBD2 (5 bases each). V lost 5 bases to trimming and J lost 3 bases, with 15 bases between them. The length of the CDR3 is 15 residues. CDR3 in DNA: TGTGCCAGCAGTACCGACGGGACGAGAACAGATACGCAGTATTTT. Protein sequence: CASSTDGTRTDTQYF.